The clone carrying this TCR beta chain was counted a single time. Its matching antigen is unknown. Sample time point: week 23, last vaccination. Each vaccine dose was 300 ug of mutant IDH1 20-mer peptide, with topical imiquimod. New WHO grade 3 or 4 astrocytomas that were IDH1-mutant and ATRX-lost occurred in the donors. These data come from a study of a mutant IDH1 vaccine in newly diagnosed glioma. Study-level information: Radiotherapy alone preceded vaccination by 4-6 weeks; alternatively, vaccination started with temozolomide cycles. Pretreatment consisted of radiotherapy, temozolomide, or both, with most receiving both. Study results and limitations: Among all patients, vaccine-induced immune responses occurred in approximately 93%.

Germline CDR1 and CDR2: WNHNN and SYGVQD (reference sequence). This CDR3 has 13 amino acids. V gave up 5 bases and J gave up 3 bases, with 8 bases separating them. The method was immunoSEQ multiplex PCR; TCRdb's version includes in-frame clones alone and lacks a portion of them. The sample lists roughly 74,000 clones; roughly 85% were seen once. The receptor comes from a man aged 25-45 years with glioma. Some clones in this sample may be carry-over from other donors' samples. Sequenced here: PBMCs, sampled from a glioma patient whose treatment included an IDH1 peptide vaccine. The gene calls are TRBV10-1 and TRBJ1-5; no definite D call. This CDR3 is CASSRDFNQPQHF. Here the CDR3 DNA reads TGCGCCAGCAGTAGGGATTTCAATCAGCCCCAGCATTTT.